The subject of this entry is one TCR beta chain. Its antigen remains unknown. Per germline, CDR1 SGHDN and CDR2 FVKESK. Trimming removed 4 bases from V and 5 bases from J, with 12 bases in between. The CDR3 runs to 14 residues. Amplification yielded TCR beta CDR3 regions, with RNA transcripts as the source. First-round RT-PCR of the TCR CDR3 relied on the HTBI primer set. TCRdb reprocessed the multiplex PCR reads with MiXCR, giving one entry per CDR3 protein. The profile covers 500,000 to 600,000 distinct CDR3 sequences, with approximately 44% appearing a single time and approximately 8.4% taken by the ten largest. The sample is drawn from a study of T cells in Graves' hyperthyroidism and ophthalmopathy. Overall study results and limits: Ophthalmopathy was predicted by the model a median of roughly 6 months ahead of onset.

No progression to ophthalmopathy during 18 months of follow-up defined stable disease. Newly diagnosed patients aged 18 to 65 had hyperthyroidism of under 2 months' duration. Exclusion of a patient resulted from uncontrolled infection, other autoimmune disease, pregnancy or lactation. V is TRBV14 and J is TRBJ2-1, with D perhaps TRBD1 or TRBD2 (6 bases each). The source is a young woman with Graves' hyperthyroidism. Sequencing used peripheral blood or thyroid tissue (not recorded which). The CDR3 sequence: CASSLGGVHNEQFF. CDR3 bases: TGTGCCAGCAGCCTCGGGGGCGTCCACAATGAGCAGTTCTTC. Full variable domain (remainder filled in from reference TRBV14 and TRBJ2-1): EAGVTQFPSHSVIEKGQTVTLRCDPISGHDNLYWYRRVMGKEIKFLLHFVKESKQDESGMPNNRFLAERTGGTYSTLKVQPAELEDSGVYFCASSLGGVHNEQFFGPGTRLTVL.